This record concerns one T cell receptor beta chain sequence. The germline V gene has CDR1 SGHAT and CDR2 FQNNGV. This CDR3 region has 14 residues. With 6 bases removed from V and 3 bases from J, the gap between germline ends came to 13 bases. The data were taken from a study of OX40 agonist ivuxolimab in advanced cancers. Study details: Prior therapy, whether anti-PD-1, anti-PD-L1 or anti-CTLA-4, was allowed, and approximately 37% had some.

Sequenced by immunoSEQ multiplex PCR; TCRdb stores in-frame clones only, minus some. The sample contains about 62,000 clones, about four fifths of which appear only once. The sequence came from an adult with an advanced solid tumor such as melanoma, head and neck, liver or kidney cancer. The sequenced sample was CD4+ or CD8+ T cells sorted from blood, obtained in a trial of the OX40 agonist ivuxolimab. The chain employs TRBV11-2 and TRBJ2-3; D tentatively reads TRBD1 or TRBD2 (5 bases each). CDR3 residues: CASREVWGTDTQYF. The CDR3 nucleotides read TGTGCCAGCAGGGAGGTATGGGGGACAGATACGCAGTATTTT.